The text below deals with one TCR beta chain. Its antigen remains unknown. The authors sorted CD4+ naive, central memory, regulatory and stem cell-like memory cells via CD45RO/CCR7/CD25/CD127/CD95/CD27. The length of the CDR3 is 14 residues. Germline-derived CDR1 and CDR2 are MDHEN and SYDVKM. With 6 bases clipped from V and 2 bases from J, the junction kept 3 bases outside the gene matches. Expressed TCRB transcripts were sequenced because the entire RNA isolate underwent reverse transcription. Measured with immunoSEQ multiplex PCR; TCRdb has only the in-frame clones, and not every one. In the table there are 640,000 or so clones, 13% of which are singletons. This specimen belongs to a study of beta chain features in type 1 diabetes. Study overall: The patients were much like the healthy donors in age, gender and cell yields.

Findings and caveats of the study: PCR might show a preference for shorter templates, equally across patients and controls. Individuals with type 1 diabetes displayed fewer insertions and more deletions at VDJ junctions. Shortening that was moderate but significant affected the TCRB CDR3s of Type 1 diabetes patients in all four CD4+ subsets.

The chain combines TRBV28 with TRBJ2-2; 7 bases are a match to TRBD1. This receptor was identified in a man between 18 and 35 years old with type 1 diabetes. Source material: naive CD4+ T cells from blood. CDR3 DNA: TGTGCCAGCAGAAAGGGGGCTAACACCGGGGAGCTGTTTTTT. Residues: CASRKGANTGELFF.